This T cell receptor beta chain stems from a study of blood T cells in healthy people across ages (dated by TCRdb to about 2015). Notes on the research overall: In model experiments, template switching captured roughly one uniquely barcoded TCR beta cDNA molecule for every two T cells. To avoid experimental bias, donors of different ages were distributed randomly across sequencing lanes. The donors were split into four age groups: young (average about 16 years), middle-aged (39), aged (roughly 60) and long-lived (over 80). Two additional independent replicas of 1 million unique cDNA reads from the same blood draw were analyzed for two donors (one aged 18 to 30 and one aged 80 or older). Using deep sequencing normalized with unique cDNA molecular identifiers, the study measured how TCR beta repertoire diversity changes with age.

The library was generated by 5' RACE. Instrument used: Illumina HiSeq 2500. The second PCR ran for about 6 to 11 cycles and used a J-beta primer mix along with a sample-barcoded 5' primer. A template-switch 5' adaptor carrying 12 random nucleotides introduced a unique molecular identifier onto each TCR beta cDNA molecule. Each sample yielded at least 2.5 million CDR3-containing paired-end reads. The Mint cDNA synthesis kit, primed by a TRBC-specific oligonucleotide, was used to synthesize first-strand cDNA from all RNA. Following uracil-DNA glycosylase treatment, all cDNA underwent a first 18-cycle PCR with the universal primers M1SS and BC2_uni_R. Per the source publication's procedure: For normalization, 1 million high-quality reads, each with a distinct molecular identifier, were randomly selected from each sample. Instead of being binned into consensus sequences, reads with shared molecular identifiers were discarded. CDR3 identification, clonotype clustering and error correction used MiTCR with a Q25 quality threshold and the strictest error-elimination algorithm. A nonparametric unseen species model using Euler transformation provided a lower-bound estimate of total TCR beta diversity. The public reads were run again by TCRdb, first through fastp at Q25 and then through MiXCR, and only productive beta chains were kept. CDR3 protein sequences are deduplicated, and each keeps its most common genes and DNA. Clone size and V and J calls follow TCRdb, not the original study. The sample table shows more than 700,000 distinct CDR3 sequences, and roughly 50% are seen once. The top ten hold about 38% of the sample.

To note about this clonotype: Its cognate antigen has yet to be identified. Qualities for individual bases were not recorded, and no much larger clone is one base off.

The CDR3 holds 14 amino acids from the cysteine to the phenylalanine. The CDR3 DNA has 42 bases and is translated from base 1. CDR1 and CDR2 are read off the germline V gene as KGHDR and SFDVKD. From V the trimming removes 4 bases and from J it removes 13 bases, while the gene matches leave 6 bases of the junction unaccounted for. What the authors observed across the whole study: As age increased, observed TCR beta diversity per million T cells dropped in a roughly linear way, and a significant reduction was already evident by age 40. Estimates of total diversity based on one million sequenced T cells were considered lower bounds and underestimates. Bulk unsorted PBMC profiling prevented conclusive comparison of naive and antigen-experienced compartments. Compared with the aged group, more naive CD4+ T cells, fewer expanded clones and increased TCR diversity were shown by the long-lived group, suggesting age selection. A strong correlation was found between observed TCR beta diversity and the percentage of naive T cells measured by flow cytometry. Because the CMV infection status of the donors was unknown, age-related changes in expanded clonotypes may potentially have been confounded.

The roughly 42 donors, aged 6 to 90 years, were systemically healthy Caucasian individuals from Russia. Approximately 9.7 milliliters of peripheral blood were drawn from each donor into EDTA-treated Vacutainer tubes. PBMCs were isolated by Ficoll-Paque density-gradient centrifugation, with at least 7 million obtained per sample. Trizol reagent was used to extract total RNA from PBMCs, with at least 5.5 micrograms per sample. For every donor, flow cytometry on a PBMC aliquot measured the percentage of naive CD45RAhigh/CD27high T cells. The sequencing input was blood. The chain is made from TRBV24-1 and TRBJ2-1; 13 bases in the middle match TRBD2. This TCR was sampled from a man older than 75 in good health. The sequenced DNA: TGTGCCACCAGTGACACCGGGACTAGCGGGATCCAGTTCTTC. Its translation reads: CATSDTGTSGIQFF.